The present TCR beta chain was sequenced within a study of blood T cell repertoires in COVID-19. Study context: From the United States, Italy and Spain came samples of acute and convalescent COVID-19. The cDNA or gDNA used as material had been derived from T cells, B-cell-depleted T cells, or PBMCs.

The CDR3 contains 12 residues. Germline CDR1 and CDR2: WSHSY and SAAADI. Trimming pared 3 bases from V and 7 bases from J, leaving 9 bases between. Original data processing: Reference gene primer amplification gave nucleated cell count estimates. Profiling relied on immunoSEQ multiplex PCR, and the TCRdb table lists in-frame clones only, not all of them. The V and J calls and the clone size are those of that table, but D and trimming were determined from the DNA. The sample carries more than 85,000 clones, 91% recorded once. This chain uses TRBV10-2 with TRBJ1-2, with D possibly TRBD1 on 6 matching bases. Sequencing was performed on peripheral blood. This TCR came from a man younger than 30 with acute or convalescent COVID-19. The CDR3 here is CASSDPRGGYTF. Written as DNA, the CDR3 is TGCGCCAGCAGTGACCCCAGGGGTGGCTACACCTTC.